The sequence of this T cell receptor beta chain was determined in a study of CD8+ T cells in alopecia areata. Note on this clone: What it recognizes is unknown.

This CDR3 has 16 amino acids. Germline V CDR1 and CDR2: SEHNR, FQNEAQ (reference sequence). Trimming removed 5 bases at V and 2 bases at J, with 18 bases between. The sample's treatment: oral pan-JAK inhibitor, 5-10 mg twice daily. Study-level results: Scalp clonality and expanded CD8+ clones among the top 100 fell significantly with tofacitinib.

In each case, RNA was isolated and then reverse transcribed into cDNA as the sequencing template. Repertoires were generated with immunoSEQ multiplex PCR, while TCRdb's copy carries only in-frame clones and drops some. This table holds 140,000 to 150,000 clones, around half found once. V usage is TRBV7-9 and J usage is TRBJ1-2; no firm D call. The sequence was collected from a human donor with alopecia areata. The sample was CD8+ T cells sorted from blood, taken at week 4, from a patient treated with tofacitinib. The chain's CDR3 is CASSLSGGGPNYGYTF. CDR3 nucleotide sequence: TGTGCCAGCAGCCTCTCCGGTGGAGGGCCCAACTATGGCTACACCTTC.